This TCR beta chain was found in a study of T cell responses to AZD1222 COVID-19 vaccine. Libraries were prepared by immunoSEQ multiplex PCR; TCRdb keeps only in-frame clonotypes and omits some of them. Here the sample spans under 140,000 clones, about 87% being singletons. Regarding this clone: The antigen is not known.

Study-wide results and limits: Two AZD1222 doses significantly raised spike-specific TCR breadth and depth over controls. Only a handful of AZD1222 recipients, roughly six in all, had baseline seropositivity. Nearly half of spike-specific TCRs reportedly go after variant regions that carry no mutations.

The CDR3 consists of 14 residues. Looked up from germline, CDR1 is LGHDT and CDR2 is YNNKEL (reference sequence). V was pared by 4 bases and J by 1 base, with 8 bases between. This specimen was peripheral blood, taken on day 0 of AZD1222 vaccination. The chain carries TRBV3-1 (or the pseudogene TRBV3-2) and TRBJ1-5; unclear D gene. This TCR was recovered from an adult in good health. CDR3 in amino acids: CASSRGGSNQPQHF. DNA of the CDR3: TGTGCCAGCAGCCGCGGTGGAAGCAATCAGCCCCAGCATTTT.